Listed below are T cell receptor beta chains from one sample, sequenced in a study of blood T cell repertoires in COVID-19. Using immunoSEQ multiplex PCR, the repertoire was profiled, and TCRdb retains in-frame clones only, with some absent. This repertoire shows 80,000 to 90,000 clones, around 85% found once; its top ten account for 10% to 12%. Sequencing was carried out using peripheral blood. The receptors derive from a man between 70 and 80 years old with acute or convalescent COVID-19. Each CDR3 is given with its conserved first and last residue. The D gene is left open where the match is weak. Not all rows give a size; the values are once, few, many and, for expanded clones, a class.

d_call,clone_size,v_call,j_call,cdr3_aa,cdr3_nt
-,few,TRBV7-9,TRBJ2-5,CASSVTREQETQYF,TGTGCCAGCAGCGTGACACGGGAGCAAGAGACCCAGTACTTC
-,-,TRBV12-3/TRBV12-4,TRBJ1-2,CASRSRGNYGYTF,TGTGCCAGCAGGTCTCGAGGAAACTATGGCTACACCTTC
TRBD2,-,TRBV5-1,TRBJ2-3,CATRTSGIDTQYF,TGCGCCACCCGGACTAGCGGGATAGATACGCAGTATTTT
-,few,TRBV2,TRBJ2-1,CASTEGFSYNEQFF,TGTGCCAGCACGGAGGGTTTTTCCTACAATGAGCAGTTCTTC
-,-,TRBV28,TRBJ1-4,CASNEPPGFEKLFF,TGTGCCAGCAACGAACCACCGGGGTTCGAAAAACTGTTTTTT
-,-,TRBV19,TRBJ1-6,CASSIVGAVGSPLHF,TGTGCCAGTAGTATAGTGGGGGCTGTCGGTTCACCCCTCCACTTT
-,-,TRBV4-2,TRBJ2-7,CASSPGVSYEQYF,TGTGCCAGCAGCCCGGGGGTCTCCTACGAGCAGTACTTC
-,few,TRBV3-1/TRBV3-2,TRBJ2-1,CASSPQGYEQFF,TGTGCCAGCAGCCCCCAGGGTTATGAGCAGTTCTTC
-,-,TRBV12-3/TRBV12-4,TRBJ1-6,CASSLTANSPLHF,TGTGCCAGCAGTTTGACAGCTAATTCACCCCTCCACTTT
-,-,TRBV10-3,TRBJ1-3,CAIQGGNTIYF,TGTGCCATCCAGGGAGGAAACACCATATATTTT
TRBD2,-,TRBV7-9,TRBJ2-7,CASRPTSGSSYEQYF,TGTGCCAGCAGGCCTACTAGCGGTAGCTCCTACGAGCAGTACTTC
TRBD1,-,TRBV18,TRBJ1-5,CASSPAGGSQPQHF,TGTGCCAGCTCGCCCGCAGGGGGTAGTCAGCCCCAGCATTTT
-,few,TRBV4-1,TRBJ2-1,CASSLLDGRLSYNEQFF,TGCGCCAGCAGCCTACTAGACGGCCGGCTCTCCTACAATGAGCAGTTCTTC
TRBD1,-,TRBV2,TRBJ2-5,CASTALLDRKETQYF,TGTGCCAGCACCGCGCTGCTGGACAGGAAAGAGACCCAGTACTTC
-,-,TRBV24-1,TRBJ2-3,CATSVGLSPDTQYF,TGTGCCACCAGTGTGGGACTTTCGCCAGATACGCAGTATTTT
TRBD2,medium-sized,TRBV28,TRBJ2-1,CASSPSSGSGGLLFYNEQFF,TGTGCCAGCTCCCCCTCAAGTGGTAGCGGGGGCCTCTTGTTCTACAATGAGCAGTTCTTC
-,-,TRBV7-2,TRBJ2-5,CASSPSGIQETQYF,TGTGCCAGCAGCCCCTCCGGGATCCAAGAGACCCAGTACTTC
-,few,TRBV11-2,TRBJ2-1,CASRLMEGEQFF,TGTGCCAGCAGACTTATGGAGGGTGAGCAGTTCTTC
-,-,TRBV27,TRBJ2-1,CASRQGRGYNEQFF,TGTGCCAGCAGACAGGGCAGGGGATACAATGAGCAGTTCTTC
-,few,TRBV28,TRBJ2-2,CASKPRYTGELFF,TGTGCCAGCAAACCCCGGTACACCGGGGAGCTGTTTTTT
-,once,TRBV27,TRBJ1-5,CASSSAGVNQPQHF,TGTGCCAGCAGTTCTGCCGGGGTCAATCAGCCCCAGCATTTT
-,once,TRBV6-6,TRBJ1-1,CASSYLGFTEAFF,TGTGCCAGCAGTTATCTAGGTTTTACTGAAGCTTTCTTT
TRBD1,-,TRBV13,TRBJ1-2,CASSSPYRGTELYGYTF,TGTGCCAGCAGCTCTCCTTACAGGGGGACCGAACTCTATGGCTACACCTTC
-,-,TRBV28,TRBJ2-3,CASSFDGVTDTQYF,TGTGCCAGCAGTTTTGACGGAGTCACAGATACGCAGTATTTT
-,-,TRBV24-1,TRBJ1-2,CATSMTANYGYTF,TGTGCCACCAGTATGACAGCAAACTATGGCTACACCTTC
-,-,TRBV7-3,TRBJ2-3,CASSPSGFTDTQYF,TGTGCCAGCAGCCCATCAGGGTTCACAGATACGCAGTATTTT
-,few,TRBV7-9,TRBJ2-1,CASTYGGWQFF,TGTGCCAGCACCTACGGGGGATGGCAGTTCTTC
-,-,TRBV7-3,TRBJ2-5,CASSLSPIVQETQYF,TGTGCCAGCAGCTTAAGCCCGATAGTTCAAGAGACCCAGTACTTC
TRBD2,-,TRBV20-1,TRBJ2-3,CSASPLSGGATNTQYF,TGCAGTGCTAGTCCCCTTAGCGGGGGGGCCACAAATACGCAGTATTTT